This entry describes one TCR beta chain. No antigen is known for it. The entirety of the isolated RNA underwent reverse transcription, so expressed TCRB transcripts were sequenced. Profiled with immunoSEQ multiplex PCR; TCRdb holds only in-frame clones, not every one. The top ten hold about 0.015% of the sample, which has fewer than 450,000 clones, about 13% seen once. The source of the sample is a study of beta chain features in type 1 diabetes. Study-level findings and limits: Highly expressing activated T cells could be over-counted with a cDNA template. Unsettled here was the matter of whether HLA type influences TCRB rearrangement. People with Type 1 diabetes carried modestly yet significantly shorter TCRB CDR3s in all four CD4+ subsets.

The CDR3 sequence is 13 residues long. Germline CDR1 is SQVTM and CDR2 is ANQGSEA. V was clipped by 1 base and J by 4 bases, with 11 bases between them. This receptor was identified in a woman aged 18-35 years with type 1 diabetes. Sequencing input: naive CD4+ T cells from blood. The rearrangement uses TRBV29-1 and TRBJ2-7; possible D gene TRBD2, 5 bases. The CDR3 nucleotides read TGCAGCGTTGAAGTACAGCCGGGGTACGAGCAGTACGTC. Its protein product is CSVEVQPGYEQYV.